Below, one TCR beta chain is given with its context. It lacks a known antigen. No qualities accompany the bases; no much larger clone lies one base away. This specimen belongs to a study of T cells after somatic rescue of genetic block (dated by TCRdb to about 2020). Some background on the complete study: The study assessed how robust, over the long term, a T-cell system was when the system had developed through somatic rescue of a genetic block in T-cell development.

Trimming takes 4 bases from V and 5 bases from J, and the germline ends sit 14 bases apart. The CDR3, cysteine through phenylalanine, is 14 amino acids long. Of the read, only the CDR3 DNA is kept; its 42 bases are in frame from base 1. The germline V gene encodes CDR1 MDHEN and CDR2 SYDVKM. The library was built by means of the immunoSEQ multiplex PCR assay. This immuneACCESS table, as held by TCRdb, lists in-frame sequences with V and J called but not all clones. Of the missing ones, under half trace to an unresolved V gene in checked studies; the others have no known cause. For this sample the table gives about 68,000 clones, of which about nine tenths were detected only once. 2.9% of the sample belongs to the ten largest clones.

What was sequenced was peripheral blood mononuclear cells (PBMCs). The chain employs TRBV28 and TRBJ2-5; the D gene is not confidently resolved. This sequence originates from a man aged 35-49 years. The DNA sequence is given as TGTGCCAGCAGTTCCCTTCCCCCTGGGGAGACCCAGTACTTC. This is translated as CASSSLPPGETQYF.